This T cell receptor (beta chain) derives from a study of cytomegalovirus exposure and HLA in healthy donors. Overall study: Around 180 million T cells yielded 117 million unique TCR beta sequences in earlier analysis.

PCR amplification relied on 60 Vbeta primers (plus 13 Jbeta primers). Only in-frame clones appear in the TCRdb table, and some are missing; sequencing was by immunoSEQ multiplex PCR. The sample consists of 95,000 to 100,000 clones, roughly three quarters of them appearing once. A note on this clone: Its specificity is unknown.

The study's findings and limits: The productive fraction for most TCR beta V segments was about 90% or about 30% in an earlier analysis. A few of the chains that were CMV-associated were confirmed in vitro to be specific for CMV antigens.

Germline values: CDR1 SGHTS, CDR2 YDEGEE. The CDR3 is 12 residues long. Trimming took 5 bases from V and 12 from J, leaving 15 bases between them. The sequenced material came from PBMCs. This receptor was taken from a middle-aged man in good health and CMV-seronegative. The chain has TRBV5-8 and TRBJ2-1, with unresolved D. The CDR3 region has the DNA TGTGCCAGCAGGCAGGTCGGCTCAGGGCAGTTCTTC. Protein: CASRQVGSGQFF.